This record concerns one T cell receptor beta chain sequence. In the original workflow: From reference gene primer amplification, estimates of nucleated cell counts were derived. The table came from immunoSEQ multiplex PCR; TCRdb's copy has only in-frame clones and leaves some out. V and J calls and clone size come straight from that table; D and trimming were deduced from the DNA. The sample consists of around 340,000 clones, approximately 89% of them appearing once. The CDR3 totals 15 residues. Germline V gene lookup returns CDR1 MNHEY and CDR2 SVGAGI. With 8 bases removed from V and 1 base from J, the gap between germline ends came to 17 bases. The record originates from a study of blood T cell repertoires in COVID-19. Overall study: Acute-phase and convalescent COVID-19 samples originated in the United States, Italy and Spain. Sources were T cells, B-cell-depleted T cells, or PBMCs; the material itself was cDNA or gDNA.

This chain links TRBV6-5 with TRBJ1-1, with D maybe TRBD1 (6 bases). This TCR was sampled from a woman in her sixties with COVID-19, enrolled during active disease. The sequenced sample was peripheral blood. The CDR3: CASGSGDASNTEAFF. In DNA, the CDR3 is TGTGCCAGCGGCTCAGGGGATGCCTCGAACACTGAAGCTTTCTTT.